This entry is about one T cell receptor beta chain. What it recognizes is unknown. The CDR3 covers 14 residues. V was pared by 4 bases and J by 7 bases, with 12 bases between. Looked up from germline, CDR1 is SGHRS and CDR2 is YFSETQ. These data are taken from a study of response to subunit inactivated influenza vaccine. TCRdb fed the RT-PCR reads into MiXCR, producing one record per CDR3 protein. The sample has hundreds of thousands of distinct CDR3 sequences, 15% to 20% seen once. Whole-study findings and limits: Authors suggested each seasonal flu vaccination may recruit only limited numbers of new T cells.

This specimen was PBMCs from blood, taken 5 to 6 days after vaccination. The chain links TRBV5-1 to TRBJ1-6, with a weak D call TRBD1 (6 bases). This receptor was obtained from a man aged 50-60 years who received an inactivated influenza vaccine. DNA for the CDR3: TGCGCCAGCAGCAAGGACAGTACGAATTCACCCCTCCACTTT. Protein: CASSKDSTNSPLHF.